The 3 T cell receptor beta chains given below trace back to one sample, sequenced in a study of cytotoxic CD8 clonotypes in ibrutinib-treated CLL. This table comes from immunoSEQ multiplex PCR, and its TCRdb copy is limited to in-frame clones, with some not included. The data hold approximately 70,000 clones, with 70% to 90% observed a single time. This material consisted of PBMCs, taken at disease progression, from a patient treated with ibrutinib. The receptors stem from a human donor with chronic lymphocytic leukemia.

The chain joins TRBV30 to TRBJ2-1; D call uncertain. The ends were cut back, 0 bases at V and 5 bases at J, with 14 bases in the middle. Germline V gene sequence: CDR1 GTSNPN, CDR2 SVGIG (reference sequence). The CDR3 is 15 residues long. CDR3 loop: CAWSVTAWGNNEQFF. CDR3 coding DNA: TGTGCCTGGAGTGTAACGGCCTGGGGAAACAATGAGCAGTTCTTC.

This chain links TRBV6-5 with TRBJ2-7; 9 bases are a match to TRBD1. Germline CDR1 is MNHEY and CDR2 is SVGAGI. CDR3 length: 15 amino acids. Germline trimming cut 1 base from V and 2 bases from J; bases unmatched to any gene: 3. For the CDR3, the DNA is TGTGCCAGCAGTTACTTTGGGACAGGGACCTACGAGCAGTACTTC. This translates into CASSYFGTGTYEQYF.

The J gene is TRBJ2-3, the V gene TRBV30; D not certain. V shed 0 bases and J shed 2 bases, with 6 bases lying between them. There are 13 residues in the CDR3. From germline, CDR1 is GTSNPN and CDR2 SVGIG (reference sequence). Here the CDR3 reads CAWSVADTDTQYF. Written as DNA, the CDR3 is TGTGCCTGGAGTGTCGCGGACACAGATACGCAGTATTTT.